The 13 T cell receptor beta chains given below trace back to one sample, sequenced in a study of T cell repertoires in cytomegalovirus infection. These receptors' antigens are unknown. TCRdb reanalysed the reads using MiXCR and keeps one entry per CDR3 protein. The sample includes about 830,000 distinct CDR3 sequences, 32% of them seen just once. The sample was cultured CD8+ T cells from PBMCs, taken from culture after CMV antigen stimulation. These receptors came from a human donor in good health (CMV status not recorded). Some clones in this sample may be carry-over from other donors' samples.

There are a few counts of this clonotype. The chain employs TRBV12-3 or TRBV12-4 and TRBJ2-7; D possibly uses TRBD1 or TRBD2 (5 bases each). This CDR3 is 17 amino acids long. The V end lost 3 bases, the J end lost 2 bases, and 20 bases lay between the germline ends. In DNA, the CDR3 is TGTGCCAGCAGTTTTTTGGGACGCGTACAGCTCACCTACGAGCAGTACTTC. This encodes CASSFLGRVQLTYEQYF.

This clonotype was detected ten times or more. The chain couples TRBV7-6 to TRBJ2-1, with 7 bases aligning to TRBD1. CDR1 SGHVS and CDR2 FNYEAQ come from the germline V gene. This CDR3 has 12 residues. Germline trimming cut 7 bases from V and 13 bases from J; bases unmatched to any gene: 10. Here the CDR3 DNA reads TGTGCCAGCACCCTCATAGGGGGCGGCCAGTTCTTC. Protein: CASTLIGGGQFF.

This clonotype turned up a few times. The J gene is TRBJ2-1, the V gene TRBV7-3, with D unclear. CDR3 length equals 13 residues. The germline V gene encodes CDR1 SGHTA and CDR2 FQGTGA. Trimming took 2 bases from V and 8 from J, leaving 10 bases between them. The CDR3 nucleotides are TGTGCCAGCAGCTTACCTAATGGTGATGAGCAGTTCTTC. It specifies CASSLPNGDEQFF.

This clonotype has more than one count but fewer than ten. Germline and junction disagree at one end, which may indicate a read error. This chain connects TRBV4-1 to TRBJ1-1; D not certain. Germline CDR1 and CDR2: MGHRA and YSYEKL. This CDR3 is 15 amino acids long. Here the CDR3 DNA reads TGCGCCAGCAGTTTCTTTGGGCCGGGTGACACTGAGGCTTTCTTT. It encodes CASSFFGPGDTEAFF.

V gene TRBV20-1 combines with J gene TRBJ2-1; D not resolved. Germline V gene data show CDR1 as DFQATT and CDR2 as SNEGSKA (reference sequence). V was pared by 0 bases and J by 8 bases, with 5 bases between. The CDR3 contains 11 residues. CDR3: CSARESYEQFF. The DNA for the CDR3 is TGCAGTGCTAGAGAAAGCTATGAGCAGTTCTTC.

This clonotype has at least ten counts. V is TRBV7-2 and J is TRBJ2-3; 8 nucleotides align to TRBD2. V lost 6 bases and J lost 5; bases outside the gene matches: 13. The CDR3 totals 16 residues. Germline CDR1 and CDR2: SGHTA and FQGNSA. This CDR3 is CASRSVGGGLGDTQYF. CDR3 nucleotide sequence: TGTGCCAGCAGGTCCGTGGGCGGGGGGCTAGGAGATACGCAGTATTTT.

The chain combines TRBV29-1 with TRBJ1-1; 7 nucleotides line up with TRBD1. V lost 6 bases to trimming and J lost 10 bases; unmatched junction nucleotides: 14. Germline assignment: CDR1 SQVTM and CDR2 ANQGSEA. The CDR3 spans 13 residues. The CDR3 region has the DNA TGCAGCGTCCTCCCCCCGGGACAGAAGACAGCTTTCTTT. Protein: CSVLPPGQKTAFF. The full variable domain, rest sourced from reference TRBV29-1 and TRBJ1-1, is SAVISQKPSRDICQRGTSLTIQCQVDSQVTMMFWYRQQPGQSLTLIATANQGSEATYESGFVIDKFPISRPNLTFSTLTVSNMSPEDSSIYLCSVLPPGQKTAFFGQGTRLTVV.

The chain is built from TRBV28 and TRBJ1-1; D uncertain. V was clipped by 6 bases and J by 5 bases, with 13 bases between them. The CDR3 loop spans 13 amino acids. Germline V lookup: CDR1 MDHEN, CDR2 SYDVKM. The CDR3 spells CASSRAGQTEAFF. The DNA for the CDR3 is TGTGCCAGCAGCCGGGCCGGCCAGACTGAAGCTTTCTTT.

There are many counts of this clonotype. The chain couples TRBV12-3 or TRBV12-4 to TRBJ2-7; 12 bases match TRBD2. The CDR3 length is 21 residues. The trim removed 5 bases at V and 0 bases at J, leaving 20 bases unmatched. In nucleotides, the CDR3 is TGTGCCAGCAGTAAGGACAGGGCTAATGGACTAGCGGGGACAGCCTCCTACGAGCAGTACTTC. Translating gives CASSKDRANGLAGTASYEQYF.

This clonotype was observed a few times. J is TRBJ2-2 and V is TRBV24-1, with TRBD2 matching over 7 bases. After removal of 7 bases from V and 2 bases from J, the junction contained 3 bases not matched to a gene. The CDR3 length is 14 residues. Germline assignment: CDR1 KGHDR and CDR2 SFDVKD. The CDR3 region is CATSGGSNTGELFF. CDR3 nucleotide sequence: TGTGCCACCAGCGGGGGGTCAAACACCGGGGAGCTGTTTTTT.

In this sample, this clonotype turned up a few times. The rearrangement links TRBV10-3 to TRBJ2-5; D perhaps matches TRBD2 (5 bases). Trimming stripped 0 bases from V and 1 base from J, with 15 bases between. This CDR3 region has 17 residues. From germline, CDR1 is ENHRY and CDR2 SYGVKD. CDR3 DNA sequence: TGTGCCATCAGTGAGTCGATGGTCCCGGACTCCCAAGAGACCCAGTACTTC. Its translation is CAISESMVPDSQETQYF.

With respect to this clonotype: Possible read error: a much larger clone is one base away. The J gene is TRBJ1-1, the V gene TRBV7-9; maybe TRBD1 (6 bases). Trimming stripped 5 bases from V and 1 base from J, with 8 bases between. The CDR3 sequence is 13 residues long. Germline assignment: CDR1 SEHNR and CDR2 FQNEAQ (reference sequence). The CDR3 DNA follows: TGTGCCAGCAGCGACAGGTCGAACACTGAAGCTTTCTTT. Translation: CASSDRSNTEAFF.

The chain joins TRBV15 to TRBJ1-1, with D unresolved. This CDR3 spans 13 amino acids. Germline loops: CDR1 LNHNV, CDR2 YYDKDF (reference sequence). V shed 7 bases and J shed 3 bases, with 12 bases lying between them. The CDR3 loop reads CATTTDGDTEAFF. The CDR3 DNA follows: TGTGCCACCACCACTGACGGTGACACTGAAGCTTTCTTT.